This T cell receptor beta chain was observed in a study of blood T cell repertoires in COVID-19. J was trimmed by 3 bases and V by 6 bases; bases with no gene match: 10. CDR1 and CDR2 from the germline V gene are SEHNR and FQNEAQ (reference sequence). CDR3 length: 16 amino acids. The method was immunoSEQ multiplex PCR; TCRdb's version includes in-frame clones alone and lacks a portion of them. The sample contains roughly 89,000 clones, 80% to 90% of which appear only once. The sample consisted of peripheral blood. The V call is TRBV7-9, the J call TRBJ2-7; 11 bases are a match to TRBD1. The receptor's source is a woman aged 80 or older with acute or convalescent COVID-19. The CDR3: CASRMISGTGGYEQYF. The CDR3 DNA is TGTGCCAGCAGGATGATCTCCGGGACAGGGGGCTACGAGCAGTACTTC. Full variable domain (remainder filled in from reference TRBV7-9 and TRBJ2-7): DTGVSQNPRHKITKRGQNVTFRCDPISEHNRLYWYRQTLGQGPEFLTYFQNEAQLEKSRLLSDRFSAERPKGSFSTLEIQRTEQGDSAMYLCASRMISGTGGYEQYFGPGTRLTVT.